These 28 T cell receptor beta chains were sequenced from one sample in a study of cytomegalovirus exposure and HLA in healthy donors. Primers for the PCR totalled 60 Vbeta and 13 Jbeta. Some clones are missing from TCRdb's copy, which holds only in-frame ones; the method was immunoSEQ multiplex PCR. Seen here are about 140,000 clones, roughly 70% observed once, and the top ten hold about 1.8%. Sequenced sample: PBMCs. These receptors were obtained from a middle-aged woman in good health and CMV-seronegative.

This clone was detected a few times. This chain connects TRBV27 to TRBJ1-4; 9 bases map to TRBD1. Germline-derived CDR1 and CDR2 are MNHEY and SMNVEV (reference sequence). Unmatched junction bases numbered 6, after V lost 6 bases and J lost 7 bases. The CDR3 is 14 residues long. CDR3 protein: CASSAGQGSEKLFF. The DNA of the CDR3 is TGTGCCAGCAGCGCGGGACAGGGTAGTGAAAAACTGTTTTTT. The full variable domain, with the rest looked up from reference TRBV27 and TRBJ1-4, is EAQVTQNPRYLITVTGKKLTVTCSQNMNHEYMSWYRQDPGLGLRQIYYSMNVEVTDKGDVPEGYKVSRKEKRNFPLILESPSPNQTSLYFCASSAGQGSEKLFFGSGTQLSVL.

This chain joins TRBV10-3 and TRBJ1-2; 8 positions match TRBD1. The CDR3 has 13 residues. Trimming cost V 9 bases and J 5 bases; bases outside gene matches: 8. Germline-derived CDR1 and CDR2 are ENHRY and SYGVKD. The CDR3 loop reads CAIGSGGWYGYTF. The CDR3 DNA reads TGTGCCATAGGTTCAGGGGGCTGGTATGGCTACACCTTC.

This clone was detected only a few times. V and J are TRBV19 and TRBJ1-1; 7 positions match TRBD1. The junction had 6 bases not matched to a gene; V was cut back by 6 bases and J by 8 bases. CDR3 length: 12 residues. Germline CDR1 and CDR2: LNHDA and SQIVND (reference sequence). Here the CDR3 reads CASSRDSKEAFF. DNA for the CDR3: TGTGCCAGTAGCCGGGACAGCAAGGAAGCTTTCTTT.

The chain employs TRBV5-4 and TRBJ1-2; 7 positions match TRBD1. Germline CDR1 SGHNT, CDR2 YYREEE (reference sequence). With 2 bases clipped from V and 13 bases from J, the junction kept 5 bases outside the gene matches. The CDR3 is 11 residues long. This chain's CDR3 is CASSFGQDSTF. DNA of the CDR3: TGTGCCAGCAGCTTCGGACAGGACAGCACCTTC. The complete variable domain, with remaining parts taken from reference TRBV5-4 and TRBJ1-2, reads ETGVTQSPTHLIKTRGQQVTLRCSSQSGHNTVSWYQQALGQGPQFIFQYYREEENGRGNFPPRFSGLQFPNYSSELNVNALELDDSALYLCASSFGQDSTFGSGTRLTVV.

This clone appeared a single time. The chain couples TRBV5-1 to TRBJ2-3; 11 bases agree with TRBD1. J lost 6 bases, V lost 0 bases, and 6 bases had no gene match. Per germline, CDR1 SGHRS and CDR2 YFSETQ. This CDR3 has 16 residues. CDR3 residues: CASSLADRGQGDTQYF. The CDR3 DNA reads as TGCGCCAGCAGCTTGGCGGACAGGGGGCAAGGGGATACGCAGTATTTT.

The J gene is TRBJ1-5, the V gene TRBV7-8; the D is unclear. Deletions cut 1 base from V and 1 base from J, with 5 bases between. Germline-derived CDR1 and CDR2 are SGHVS and FQNEAQ. This CDR3 is 14 amino acids long. CDR3 sequence: CASSLVQSNQPQHF. DNA for the CDR3: TGTGCCAGCAGCTTAGTGCAGAGCAATCAGCCCCAGCATTTT.

This rearrangement joins TRBV4-2 to TRBJ1-5; perhaps TRBD1 as D (6 bases). Per germline, CDR1 LGHNA and CDR2 YNFKEQ. V was shortened by 2 bases and J by 2 bases, with 22 bases between the two germline ends. The length of the CDR3 is 19 residues. The CDR3, as DNA: TGTGCCAGCAGCCAAAAAGTGGCCTGGGGGGGGCGAGGCAATCAGCCCCAGCATTTT. It yields the protein CASSQKVAWGGRGNQPQHF.

V gene TRBV2 combines with J gene TRBJ2-3; TRBD2 aligns across 8 bases. CDR1 and CDR2 (germline): SNHLY, FYNNEI. V was clipped by 8 bases and J by 1 base; unmatched bases: 5. The CDR3 consists of 14 residues. The CDR3: CASAGGGGTDTQYF. The DNA of the CDR3 is TGTGCCAGCGCGGGGGGAGGGGGCACAGATACGCAGTATTTT. Full variable domain (missing parts from reference TRBV2 and TRBJ2-3): EPEVTQTPSHQVTQMGQEVILRCVPISNHLYFYWYRQILGQKVEFLVSFYNNEISEKSEIFDDQFSVERPDGSNFTLKIRSTKLEDSAMYFCASAGGGGTDTQYFGPGTRLTVL.

The chain links TRBV5-5 to TRBJ2-5; D is uncertain. The DNA end favors TRBJ2-7, so the J call may be wrong. The CDR3 sequence is 11 residues long. The germline CDR1 and CDR2 sequences are SGHKS and YYEKEE (reference sequence). Written as DNA, the CDR3 is TGTGCCAGCAGTTTCTCCTACGAGCAGTACTTC. Translated: CASSFSYEQYF.

This rearrangement joins TRBV6-1 to TRBJ2-3; 8 bases align to TRBD1. Trimming cost V 7 bases and J 6 bases; bases outside gene matches: 9. The CDR3 consists of 14 residues. CDR1 and CDR2 (germline): MNHNS, SASEGT. Here the CDR3 DNA reads TGTGCCAGCACTACGGACAGGGTCTCTGATACGCAGTATTTT. Encoded protein: CASTTDRVSDTQYF.

The chain carries TRBV5-5 and TRBJ1-4, with TRBD1 identical over 7 bases. This CDR3 region has 16 residues. J lost 5 bases, V lost 4 bases, and 11 bases had no gene match. CDR1 and CDR2 (germline): SGHKS, YYEKEE (reference sequence). The CDR3 is CASSLISTGPNEKLFF. Written as DNA, the CDR3 is TGTGCCAGCAGCCTAATATCGACAGGGCCAAATGAAAAACTGTTTTTT.

DNA for the CDR3: TGCGCCAGCAGCTTGGGCGGGGGGCCGGATTACGAGCAGTACTTC. It translates to CASSLGGGPDYEQYF. The V call is TRBV5-1, the J call TRBJ2-7; 8 bases are shared with TRBD2. Germline V gene sequence: CDR1 SGHRS, CDR2 YFSETQ. The CDR3 runs 15 residues. Germline trimming cut 0 bases from V and 4 bases from J; bases unmatched to any gene: 6.

The CDR3 DNA reads TGTGCCAGCAGCTTAGGTTGGGGGAGGGGGGCCTCTGGGGCCAACGTCCTGACTTTC. Its protein is CASSLGWGRGASGANVLTF. This rearrangement joins TRBV7-2 to TRBJ2-6, with a tentative D call TRBD2 (7 bases). CDR3 length: 19 residues. V was clipped by 1 base and J by 0 bases, with 16 bases between them. Germline assignment: CDR1 SGHTA and CDR2 FQGNSA.

This chain connects TRBV6-1 to TRBJ1-2; TRBD1 matches 10 bases. The CDR3 length is 15 residues. The trim removed 7 bases at V and 3 bases at J, leaving 8 bases unmatched. Germline CDR1 is MNHNS and CDR2 is SASEGT. CDR3 protein: CASNRQGAWDYGYTF. The DNA for the CDR3 is TGTGCCAGCAATCGACAGGGGGCTTGGGACTATGGCTACACCTTC.

On this clone itself: This CDR3 is also generated by other DNA sequences in the sample. This rearrangement joins TRBV2 to TRBJ2-1, with TRBD2 identical over 11 bases. The germline CDR1 and CDR2 sequences are SNHLY and FYNNEI. With 9 bases clipped from V and 0 bases from J, the junction kept 4 bases outside the gene matches. CDR3 length equals 15 residues. This chain's CDR3 is CASSGTSGSYNEQFF. DNA of the CDR3: TGTGCCAGTAGCGGGACTAGCGGCTCCTACAATGAGCAGTTCTTC.

In DNA, the CDR3 is TGTGCCAGCGGACTAGCGGGGCCCAACAATGAGCAGTTCTTC. This gives the protein CASGLAGPNNEQFF. This sequence joins TRBV27 and TRBJ2-1; 12 bases line up with TRBD2. V shed 8 bases, J shed 5 bases, and the junction held 4 bases outside the gene matches. There are 14 residues in the CDR3. Germline V CDR1 and CDR2: MNHEY, SMNVEV (reference sequence).

This clone appeared a few times. The chain carries TRBV20-1 and TRBJ2-7, with 9 nucleotides matching TRBD1. The length of the CDR3 is 11 residues. Per the germline V gene, CDR1 is DFQATT and CDR2 is SNEGSKA (reference sequence). The CDR3 DNA reads TGCAGGGTCGGACAGGGGCAAGAGCAGTACTTC. It specifies CRVGQGQEQYF.

The V and J genes are TRBV9 and TRBJ2-1; a possible D gene is TRBD1 (6 bases). This CDR3 contains 16 residues. Deletions cut 0 bases from V and 2 bases from J, with 12 bases between. CDR1 and CDR2 from the germline V gene are SGDLS and YYNGEE. The CDR3 DNA is TGTGCCAGCAGCGTAGGCAGACAGGTCCCCTACAATGAGCAGTTCTTC. Translation gives CASSVGRQVPYNEQFF.

This clone was seen a handful of times. CDR3 amino acids: CASSPPLTVAAEKLFF. CDR3 in DNA: TGTGCCAGCTCACCACCCCTGACCGTTGCGGCTGAAAAACTGTTTTTT. The chain has TRBV18 and TRBJ1-4; D unclear. The V end lost 0 bases, the J end lost 7 bases, and 15 bases lay between the germline ends. The CDR3 sequence is 16 residues long. Germline-derived CDR1 and CDR2 are KGHSH and LQKENI. The full variable domain, in which reference TRBV18 and TRBJ1-4 provide the parts outside the CDR3, is NAGVMQNPRHLVRRRGQEARLRCSPMKGHSHVYWYRQLPEEGLKFMVYLQKENIIDESGMPKERFSAEFPKEGPSILRIQQVVRGDSAAYFCASSPPLTVAAEKLFFGSGTQLSVL.

The CDR3 here is CATSPRGLEAFF. CDR3 DNA: TGTGCCACCAGTCCTAGGGGGCTTGAAGCTTTCTTT. J is TRBJ1-1 and V is TRBV15, with 7 bases fitting TRBD1. CDR3 length equals 12 residues. Germline loops: CDR1 LNHNV, CDR2 YYDKDF (reference sequence). Trimming at V came to 6 bases and at J to 7 bases, leaving 5 bases not matched to a gene.

This clone was seen a few times. This chain links TRBV5-8 with TRBJ1-5, with D possibly matching TRBD1 (6 bases). CDR3 length: 15 residues. CDR1 SGHTS and CDR2 YDEGEE come from the germline V gene. V was pared by 0 bases and J by 4 bases, with 11 bases between. CDR3 region: CASSLGDIGNQPQHF. In DNA, the CDR3 is TGTGCCAGCAGCTTGGGGGACATCGGAAATCAGCCCCAGCATTTT.

The J gene is TRBJ1-2, the V gene TRBV6-1, with 9 bases that match TRBD1. V lost 5 bases, J lost 5 bases, and 9 bases stayed unmatched. The V gene's germline CDR1 is MNHNS and CDR2 SASEGT. The CDR3 runs to 15 residues. CDR3 nucleotide sequence: TGTGCCAGCAGTAAAACCGGACAGGGGTATTATGGCTACACCTTC. It is translated as CASSKTGQGYYGYTF.

The rearrangement joins TRBV6-5 to TRBJ2-2; 11 nucleotides align to TRBD2. The CDR3 has 14 residues. Trimming at V came to 6 bases and at J to 6 bases, leaving 3 bases not matched to a gene. The germline V gene encodes CDR1 MNHEY and CDR2 SVGAGI. Written as DNA, the CDR3 is TGTGCCAGCAGATTAGCGGGAGGGGCCGGGGAGCTGTTTTTT. Translating gives CASRLAGGAGELFF.

This clone appeared a few times. The chain carries TRBV10-3 and TRBJ2-2; D possibly corresponds to TRBD2 (6 bases). V was pared by 3 bases and J by 4 bases, with 9 bases between. The CDR3 contains 14 residues. The germline V gene has CDR1 ENHRY and CDR2 SYGVKD. The CDR3 here is CAISDRDFTGELFF. CDR3 coding DNA: TGTGCCATCAGTGATAGGGACTTCACCGGGGAGCTGTTTTTT.

The chain couples TRBV6-5 to TRBJ2-5; D might be TRBD1 (5 bases). CDR1 and CDR2 from the germline V gene are MNHEY and SVGAGI. Trimming removed 2 bases from V and 4 bases from J, with 17 bases in between. This CDR3 is built from 16 residues. The CDR3 bases are TGTGCCAGCAGTTACGGCCCCCAGGGCTGGCGAGAGACCCAGTACTTC. It encodes CASSYGPQGWRETQYF.

The V call is TRBV28, the J call TRBJ2-5; TRBD2 agrees at 7 bases. V trimming: 6 bases; J trimming: 5 bases; junction bases outside the gene matches: 12. Germline loops: CDR1 MDHEN, CDR2 SYDVKM. CDR3 size: 15 residues. Here the CDR3 DNA reads TGTGCCAGCAGCCCGGGGGGTCGTACAACGGAGACCCAGTACTTC. Protein product: CASSPGGRTTETQYF.

J is TRBJ2-7 and V is TRBV28; the match to TRBD1 covers 7 bases. J lost 6 bases, V lost 9 bases, and 8 bases had no gene match. There are 12 residues in the CDR3. The V gene's germline CDR1 is MDHEN and CDR2 SYDVKM. The CDR3 nucleotides read TGTGCCAGTAAGACAGGGCCATTCGAGCAGTACTTC. Amino acids: CASKTGPFEQYF.

The genes are TRBV9 and TRBJ2-7; D is ambiguous. This CDR3 has 17 residues. Germline values: CDR1 SGDLS, CDR2 YYNGEE. V was clipped by 3 bases and J by 0 bases, with 19 bases between them. The CDR3 protein is CASSDNPRQAASYEQYF. In DNA, the CDR3 is TGTGCCAGCAGCGACAACCCTCGCCAGGCAGCCTCCTACGAGCAGTACTTC.